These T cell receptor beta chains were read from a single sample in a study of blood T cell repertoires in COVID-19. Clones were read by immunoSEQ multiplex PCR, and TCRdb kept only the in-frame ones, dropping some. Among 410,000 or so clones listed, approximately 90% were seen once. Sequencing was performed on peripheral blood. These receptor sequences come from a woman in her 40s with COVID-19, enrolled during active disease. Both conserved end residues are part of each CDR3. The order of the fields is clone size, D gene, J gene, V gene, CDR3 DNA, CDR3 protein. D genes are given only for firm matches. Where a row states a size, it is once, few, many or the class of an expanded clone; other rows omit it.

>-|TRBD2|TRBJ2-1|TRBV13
TGTGCCAGCAGCACGGGACTAGCGGTAAATGAGCAGTTCTTC
CASSTGLAVNEQFF
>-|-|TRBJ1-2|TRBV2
TGTGCCTCCAGGGATCCTAACTATGGCTACACCTTC
CASRDPNYGYTF
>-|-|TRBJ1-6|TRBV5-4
TGTGCCAGCAGCTTTCCAGGAGCGGCATCTAATTCACCCCTCCACTTT
CASSFPGAASNSPLHF
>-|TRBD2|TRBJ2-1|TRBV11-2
TGTGCCAGCAGCTTAAGCGGGGGGGCCGTGAATGAGCAGTTCTTC
CASSLSGGAVNEQFF
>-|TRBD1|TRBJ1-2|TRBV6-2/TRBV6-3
TGTGCCAGCAGTAGGACAGGGGGCGCCTATGGCTACACCTTC
CASSRTGGAYGYTF
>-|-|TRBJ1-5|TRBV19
TGTGCCAGTAGCCCCAGACCGGGTCGAGCCCAGCATTTT
CASSPRPGRAQHF
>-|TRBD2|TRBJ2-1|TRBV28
TGTGCCAGCAGTTTGACGGGAGGGCCGGACAATGAGCAGTTCTTC
CASSLTGGPDNEQFF
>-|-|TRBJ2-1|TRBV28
TGTGCCAGCAGTTCTCACGGCGGGGCTACGTATGAGCAGTTCTTC
CASSSHGGATYEQFF
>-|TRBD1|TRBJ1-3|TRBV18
TGTGCCAGCTCACAACAACAGGGGTCTGATGGAAACACCATATATTTT
CASSQQQGSDGNTIYF
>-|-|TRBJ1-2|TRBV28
TGTGCCATCAATCCAGGGGCCTATGGCTACACCTTC
CAINPGAYGYTF
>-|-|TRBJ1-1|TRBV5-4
TGTGCCAGCAGCATCAGGGGTTCCACTGAAGCTTTCTTT
CASSIRGSTEAFF
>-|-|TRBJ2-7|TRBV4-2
TGTGCCAGCAGCGCGACTCGGGACATGGTCTCCTACGAGCAGTACTTC
CASSATRDMVSYEQYF
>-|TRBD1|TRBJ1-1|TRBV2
TGTGCCAACTCGGGACAGGGGCACACTGAAGCTTTCTTT
CANSGQGHTEAFF
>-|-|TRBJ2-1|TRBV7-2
TGTGCCAGCAGCTTAGGTGGTAGGGGGATAAGCTCCTACAATGAGCAGTTCTTC
CASSLGGRGISSYNEQFF
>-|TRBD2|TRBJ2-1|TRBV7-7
TGTGCTAGCAGCTTAGAAGCGGGGGGGAGTCGGTTCTTC
CASSLEAGGSRFF
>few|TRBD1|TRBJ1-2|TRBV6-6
TGTGCCAGCAGCCGACAGGGTTCCTATGGCTACACCTTC
CASSRQGSYGYTF
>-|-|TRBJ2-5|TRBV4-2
TGTGCCAGCAGCCAAGGGACACCTCATAACGAAGAGACCCAGTACTTC
CASSQGTPHNEETQYF
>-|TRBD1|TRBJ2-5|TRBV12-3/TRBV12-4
TGTGCCAGCAGCGACAGGGCCTCTGAGACCCAGTACTTC
CASSDRASETQYF
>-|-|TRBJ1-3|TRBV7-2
TGTGCCAGCAGCTTAGTTGTCCCCAGCTCTGGAAACACCATATATTTT
CASSLVVPSSGNTIYF
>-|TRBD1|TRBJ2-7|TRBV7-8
TGTGCCAGCCAGGAGGGGATCCGGGACAGGGTAATAACGGATTACGAGCAGTACTTC
CASQEGIRDRVITDYEQYF
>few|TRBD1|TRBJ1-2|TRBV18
TGTGCCAGCTCTAAGGACAGGGGCACTCGCTATGGCTACACCTTC
CASSKDRGTRYGYTF
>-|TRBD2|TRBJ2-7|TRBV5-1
TGCGCCAGCAGCCCACGGACTAGCGGAGGGTACGAGCAGTACTTC
CASSPRTSGGYEQYF
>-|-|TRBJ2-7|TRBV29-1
TGCAGCGCTCCGGGAGTCCCTCCTACCTACGAGCAGTACTTC
CSAPGVPPTYEQYF
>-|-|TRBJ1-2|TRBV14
TGTGCCAGCAGCCAAGGGGCGGGATTTGATTATGGCTACACCTTC
CASSQGAGFDYGYTF
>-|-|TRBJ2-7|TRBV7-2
TGTGCCAGCAGCTTAGGAGTGGGGAGCTCCTACGAGCAGTACTTC
CASSLGVGSSYEQYF
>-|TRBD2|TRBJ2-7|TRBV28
TGTGCCAGCAGTTTAATGGGGAGGGCCTACGAGCAGTACTTC
CASSLMGRAYEQYF
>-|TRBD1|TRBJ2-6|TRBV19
TGTGCCAGTAGTCGTCAGGGGGATTCTGGGGCCAACGTCCTGACTTTC
CASSRQGDSGANVLTF
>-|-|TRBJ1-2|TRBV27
TGTGCCAGCAGTTCAATCGGGGGGACCGCGGGCTATGGCTACACCTTC
CASSSIGGTAGYGYTF
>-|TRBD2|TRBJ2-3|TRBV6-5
TGTGCCAGCAGACTTACTAGCGGGAGACGGGATACGCAGTATTTT
CASRLTSGRRDTQYF
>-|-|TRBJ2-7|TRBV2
TGTGCCAGCAGTGAAGCAAGACAGGTCCGAGCCGGAACTAACTTC
CASSEARQVRAGTNF
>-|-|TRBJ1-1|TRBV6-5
TGTGCCAGCAGTTACTCGGGGGGGGCAGAGGCTTTCTTT
CASSYSGGAEAFF
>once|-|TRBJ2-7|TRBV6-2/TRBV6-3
TGTGCCAGCAGTTACTCGATGGGGGGTGTCAACTACGAGCAGTACTTC
CASSYSMGGVNYEQYF
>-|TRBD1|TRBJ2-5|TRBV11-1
TGTGCCAGCAGCCAGGGAGGGGGACAGGGAGAAGAGACCCAGTACTTC
CASSQGGGQGEETQYF
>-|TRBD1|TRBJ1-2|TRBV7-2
TGTGCCAGCAGCGTTTGGACAGGTGATTTCTATGGCTACACCTTC
CASSVWTGDFYGYTF
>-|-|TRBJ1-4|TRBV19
TGTGCCAGTAGTACGACAGTAAATGAAAAACTGTTTTTT
CASSTTVNEKLFF
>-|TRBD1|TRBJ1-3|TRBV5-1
TGCGCCAGCAGCCCCGGGGACAGGGGAGCGGACACCATATATTTT
CASSPGDRGADTIYF
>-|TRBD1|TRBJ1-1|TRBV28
TGTGCCAGCAGAGACAGGGGCGGATTAGGGTTGGCAGCTTTCTTT
CASRDRGGLGLAAFF
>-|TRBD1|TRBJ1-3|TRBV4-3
TGCGCCAGCAGCCAAGAACCGTGGACAGGGGGAAACACCATATATTTT
CASSQEPWTGGNTIYF
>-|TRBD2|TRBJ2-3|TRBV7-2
TGTGCCAGCAGCTTAAGACTAGCGGGAAGCACAGATACGCAGTATTTT
CASSLRLAGSTDTQYF
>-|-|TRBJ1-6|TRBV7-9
TGTGCCAGCAGCCCCCTGAGCCCCTCCTATAATTCACCCCTCCACTTT
CASSPLSPSYNSPLHF
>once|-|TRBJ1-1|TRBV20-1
TGCAGTGCCCCAGGGACTGAAGCTTTCTTT
CSAPGTEAFF
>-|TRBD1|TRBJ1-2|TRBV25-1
TGTGCCAGCAGTTCACAGGGGTTTATCTACACCTTC
CASSSQGFIYTF
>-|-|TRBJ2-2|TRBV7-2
TGTGCCAGCAGCTTCGGACATACGAACACCGGGGAGCTGTTTTTT
CASSFGHTNTGELFF
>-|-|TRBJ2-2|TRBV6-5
TGTGCCAGCAGTTCTCCGAGAGGAGCGAACACCGGGGAGCTGTTTTTT
CASSSPRGANTGELFF
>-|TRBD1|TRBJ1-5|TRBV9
TGTGCCAGCAGCGTAGAAGGGACAGACCATCAGCCCCAGCATTTT
CASSVEGTDHQPQHF
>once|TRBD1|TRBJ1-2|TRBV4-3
TGCGCCAGCAGCCTCCTCAGACAGGGGTTTAACTATGGCTACACCTTC
CASSLLRQGFNYGYTF
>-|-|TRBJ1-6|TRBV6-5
TGTGCCAGCAGTACTTTTGACAGGAGGCATTCACCCCTCCACTTT
CASSTFDRRHSPLHF
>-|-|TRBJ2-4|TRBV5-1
TGCGCCAGCAGCCCGGGAATAGTCGAAAACATTCAGTACTTC
CASSPGIVENIQYF
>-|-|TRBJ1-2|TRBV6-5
TGTGCCAGCAGCCGGGCGCAGGGGAAGTTTGAGAGCTACACCTTC
CASSRAQGKFESYTF
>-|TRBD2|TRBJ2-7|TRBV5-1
TGCGCCAGCAGTCTTAGCGGGAGAGGGAACGAGCAGTACTTC
CASSLSGRGNEQYF
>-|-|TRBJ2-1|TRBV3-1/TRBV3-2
TGTGCCAGCAGCTTATACAATGAGCAGTTCTTC
CASSLYNEQFF
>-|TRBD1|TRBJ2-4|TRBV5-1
TGCGCCAGCAGCTACGGACAGGGCGAGGACATTCAGTACTTC
CASSYGQGEDIQYF